Given below is one T cell receptor beta chain in context. Here immunoSEQ multiplex PCR was the method, and the copy in TCRdb shows in-frame clones only, minus some. The sample includes under 600,000 clones, about 96% of them seen just once. Nashville, Tennessee was home to all donors, who were Caucasian adults. The data derive from a study of shared clonotypes between healthy human individuals. Germline V CDR1 and CDR2: ENHRY, SYGVKD. Trimming left V 2 bases short and J 7 bases short, with 12 bases between. The CDR3 has 13 amino acids. The receptor was isolated from a woman in her twenties or thirties in good health. The chain joins TRBV10-3 to TRBJ2-7; TRBD2 might be the D (5 bases). The sequenced material came from naive CD4+ T cells sorted from blood. Subset here: CD45RA+ positively selected. Here the CDR3 DNA reads TGTGCCATCAGTGAGGTGGGGTCGGGGGAGCAGTACTTC. Residues: CAISEVGSGEQYF.